These 20 T cell receptor beta chains came from one sample sequenced in a study of T cells after yellow fever vaccination (dated by TCRdb to between 2018 and 2020). This specimen's treatment or condition label, interpreted: live attenuated yellow fever vaccine strain. The receptor library was made with 5' RACE. The run used an Illumina HiSeq 2500. The public reads were reprocessed in TCRdb via fastp at Q25 and MiXCR, keeping in-frame beta chains. Rows with one shared CDR3 protein collapse into an entry with the most common genes and DNA. Present in this sample are hundreds of thousands of distinct CDR3 sequences, approximately 13% of which were seen just once. About an eighth of the sample is taken by the ten largest. The sample here was PBMCs, taken on the day of the yellow fever booster vaccination. The receptors derive from a man aged 30 to 45 who received the YFV17D yellow fever vaccine.

There are a few counts of this clonotype. The V gene is TRBV5-1, the J gene TRBJ2-1; TRBD2 matches 8 bases. CDR3 length equals 15 residues. The junction had 8 bases not matched to a gene; V was cut back by 4 bases and J by 5 bases. Germline assignment: CDR1 SGHRS and CDR2 YFSETQ. The CDR3 nucleotides are TGCGCCAGCAGCCCATTAACTAGCGGCAACAATGAGCAGTTCTTC. Protein: CASSPLTSGNNEQFF.

The chain recombines TRBV20-1 with TRBJ2-5; 9 nucleotides line up with TRBD2. V lost 6 bases, J lost 2 bases, and 4 bases stayed unmatched. Germline assignment: CDR1 DFQATT and CDR2 SNEGSKA (reference sequence). The CDR3 runs to 13 residues. This CDR3 reads CSAQTSGQETQYF. The CDR3 DNA follows: TGCAGTGCGCAAACTAGCGGGCAAGAGACCCAGTACTTC.

This clonotype was observed a single time. The chain combines TRBV5-6 with TRBJ2-1; no firm D call. Germline values: CDR1 SGHDT, CDR2 YYEEEE. V lost 3 bases and J lost 4, with 11 bases in between. This CDR3 spans 14 amino acids. Here the CDR3 reads CASSSSAEYNEQFF. CDR3 sequence (DNA): TGTGCCAGCAGCTCAAGCGCGGAATACAATGAGCAGTTCTTC.

This clonotype was counted a few times. The chain links TRBV11-2 to TRBJ2-5, with 12 bases aligning to TRBD2. J was trimmed by 5 bases and V by 0 bases; bases with no gene match: 7. Germline V gene data show CDR1 as SGHAT and CDR2 as FQNNGV. CDR3 length equals 17 residues. The CDR3 DNA sequence: TGTGCCAGCAGCTTAGAAGCAAGACTAGCGGGAGTGGAGACCCAGTACTTC. It codes for CASSLEARLAGVETQYF.

This clonotype was counted a single time. DNA for the CDR3: TGCAGTGTTATAGCAGGGGGCACCGGGGAGCTGTTTTTT. Its translation is CSVIAGGTGELFF. This sequence joins TRBV20-1 and TRBJ2-2; 7 bases fit TRBD1. This CDR3 contains 13 residues. Germline assignment: CDR1 DFQATT and CDR2 SNEGSKA (reference sequence). Germline trimming cut 7 bases from V and 4 bases from J; bases unmatched to any gene: 6.

This clonotype was seen ten or more times. The chain joins TRBV7-9 to TRBJ1-2, with D hard to call. Germline loops: CDR1 SEHNR, CDR2 FQNEAQ (reference sequence). The CDR3 covers 14 residues. Trimming stripped 11 bases from V and 1 base from J, with 17 bases between. DNA for the CDR3: TGTGCCGGCGGAAGTGCGGGCGGTAACTATGGCTACACCTTC. Its protein is CAGGSAGGNYGYTF.

This clonotype turned up a few times. This chain joins TRBV5-1 and TRBJ2-7; D may be TRBD2 (5 bases). Germline CDR1 is SGHRS and CDR2 is YFSETQ. Trimming left V 4 bases short and J 3 bases short, with 11 bases between. The CDR3 totals 13 residues. DNA for the CDR3: TGCGCCAGCAGCAAAGGAAGCGGCTACGAGCAGTACTTC. Translating gives CASSKGSGYEQYF.

The table lists this clonotype with a few counts. In nucleotides, the CDR3 is TGCGCCAGCAGCTTGGGGCTAGCGGGAGTAATTTTCCATGAGCAGTTCTTC. Its translation: CASSLGLAGVIFHEQFF. The chain couples TRBV5-1 to TRBJ2-1, with 10 bases that match TRBD2. Per germline, CDR1 SGHRS and CDR2 YFSETQ. Trimming cost V 0 bases and J 8 bases; bases outside gene matches: 11. The CDR3 covers 17 residues.

The chain is built from TRBV15 and TRBJ2-2; D gene uncertain. This CDR3 is 16 amino acids long. V lost 5 bases and J 0 bases, leaving 13 bases between the germline ends. Germline-derived CDR1 and CDR2 are LNHNV and YYDKDF (reference sequence). CDR3 residues: CATSPHVATNTGELFF. The CDR3 nucleotides read TGTGCCACCAGCCCGCACGTGGCCACGAACACCGGGGAGCTGTTTTTT. Drawing the rest from reference TRBV15 and TRBJ2-2, the complete variable domain is DAMVIQNPRYQVTQFGKPVTLSCSQTLNHNVMYWYQQKSSQAPKLLFHYYDKDFNNEADTPDNFQSRRPNTSFCFLDIRSPGLGDTAMYLCATSPHVATNTGELFFGEGSRLTVL.

The rearrangement joins TRBV21-1 to TRBJ2-5; the tabulated D call, TRBD1, remains unverified against the DNA. TRBV21-1 is designated a pseudogene. The CDR3 is 15 amino acids. The CDR3 coding sequence is TGTGCCAGCAGCGGAGAGCAGGGTCAGGCGAAGACCCAGTACTTC. It is translated as CASSGEQGQAKTQYF.

This clonotype was seen more than once but under ten times. The rearrangement links TRBV7-8 to TRBJ2-1, with D possibly TRBD2 on 7 matching bases. The CDR3 totals 17 residues. V was cut by 5 bases and J by 7 bases, with 24 bases left in between. Germline V gene data show CDR1 as SGHVS and CDR2 as FQNEAQ. CDR3 amino acids: CASSPEGVGGARNEQFF. CDR3 sequence (DNA): TGTGCCAGCAGCCCCGAGGGGGTTGGGGGGGCGCGTAATGAGCAGTTCTTC.

This chain uses TRBV20-1 with TRBJ2-3; TRBD2 aligns across 11 bases. The CDR3 runs 15 residues. The V segment lost 3 bases and the J segment 2 bases; nucleotides outside the gene matches: 4. Germline lookup yields CDR1 DFQATT and CDR2 SNEGSKA (reference sequence). CDR3 sequence reads: CSARSGLAVTDTQYF. DNA of the CDR3: TGCAGTGCTAGGTCGGGACTAGCGGTCACAGATACGCAGTATTTT.

V usage is TRBV19 and J usage is TRBJ2-1; no reliable D call. CDR3 length: 13 residues. CDR1 is LNHDA, CDR2 SQIVND, per germline (reference sequence). V dropped 6 bases and J dropped 7 bases, with 13 bases sitting between them. CDR3: CASRQGRSNEQFF. CDR3 sequence (DNA): TGTGCCAGTAGGCAAGGGCGGTCGAATGAGCAGTTCTTC.

This clonotype was detected a few times. CDR3 coding DNA: TGTGCCAGCGCACTAGCGCCCCTGAGCTCCTACAATGAGCAGTTCTTC. It encodes CASALAPLSSYNEQFF. V gene TRBV12-3 or TRBV12-4 combines with J gene TRBJ2-1, with TRBD2 matching over 7 bases. This CDR3 is built from 16 residues. Trimming took 8 bases from V and 0 from J; bases not matched to a gene: 10.

This clonotype was seen more than once but under ten times. At one end, the junction sequence differs from germline, possibly due to a read error. The chain combines TRBV11-2 with TRBJ2-3; 11 bases align to TRBD2. CDR1 is SGHAT, CDR2 FQNNGV, per germline. The CDR3 has 18 amino acids. The CDR3 here is CASSLRGLAESRTYTQYF. The CDR3 bases are TGTGCCAGCAGCTTAAGGGGACTAGCGGAAAGTCGCACATATACGCAGTATTTT.

V and J are TRBV3-1 and TRBJ2-5, with D perhaps matching TRBD2 (5 bases). The germline V and J ends were trimmed by 4 bases and 6 bases, with 15 bases remaining between them. The CDR3 has 14 amino acids. The germline CDR1 and CDR2 sequences are LGHDT and YNNKEL (reference sequence). The CDR3 bases are TGTGCCAGCAGCCTTTCTGGGGAGCCTAAGACCCAGTACTTC. Protein: CASSLSGEPKTQYF.

This clonotype was seen more than once but under ten times. The chain couples TRBV20-1 to TRBJ2-5; D is ambiguous. This CDR3 contains 15 residues. V was shortened by 3 bases and J by 2 bases, with 16 bases between the two germline ends. CDR1 DFQATT and CDR2 SNEGSKA come from the germline V gene (reference sequence). The CDR3 DNA follows: TGCAGTGCTAGTCCGCTCCTGGCGCATCAAGAGACCCAGTACTTC. Protein sequence: CSASPLLAHQETQYF.

V usage is TRBV6-1 and J usage is TRBJ1-1, with D possibly being TRBD1 (5 bases). Trimming pared 0 bases from V and 1 base from J, leaving 18 bases between. CDR1 is MNHNS and CDR2 is SASEGT in the germline V gene. This CDR3 spans 18 amino acids. The CDR3 loop reads CASSEASRGGSRNTEAFF. The CDR3 nucleotides are TGTGCCAGCAGTGAAGCCTCCCGGGGCGGCAGCCGGAACACTGAAGCTTTCTTT.

This clonotype has just a few counts. The chain uses TRBV29-1 and TRBJ2-6; D call uncertain. The CDR3 runs 14 residues. The V gene's germline CDR1 is SQVTM and CDR2 ANQGSEA. Trimming stripped 6 bases from V and 0 bases from J, with 9 bases between. The CDR3 DNA reads as TGCAGCGTACGGACGCCCTCTGGGGCCAACGTCCTGACTTTC. It translates to CSVRTPSGANVLTF.

This clonotype was observed a few times. V usage is TRBV25-1 and J usage is TRBJ1-1, with 8 positions matching TRBD1. V shed 6 bases and J 1 base; nucleotides not matched to a gene: 7. This CDR3 region has 15 residues. Germline V gene lookup returns CDR1 MGHDK and CDR2 SYGVNS. The CDR3 reads CASRETRGPNTEAFF. In nucleotides, the CDR3 is TGTGCCAGCAGGGAAACCAGGGGGCCGAACACTGAAGCTTTCTTT.